This TCR beta chain was recorded in a study of blood T cell repertoires in COVID-19. The wider study: COVID-19 samples from acute and convalescent phases originated in the United States, Italy and Spain.

The repertoire was sequenced with immunoSEQ multiplex PCR; TCRdb's copy has only in-frame clones and lacks some. The sample includes approximately 260,000 clones, 70% to 90% of them seen just once. The CDR3 is made up of 12 amino acids. V lost 1 base and J 2 bases, leaving 3 bases between the germline ends. The germline CDR1 and CDR2 sequences are SGHNT and YYREEE (reference sequence). The chain couples TRBV5-4 to TRBJ2-5; unclear D gene. This receptor was taken from a woman aged 65 to 85 with acute or convalescent COVID-19. Sequences were obtained from peripheral blood. The CDR3, as DNA: TGTGCCAGCAGCTTGCAGCAAGAGACCCAGTACTTC. Encoded protein: CASSLQQETQYF.